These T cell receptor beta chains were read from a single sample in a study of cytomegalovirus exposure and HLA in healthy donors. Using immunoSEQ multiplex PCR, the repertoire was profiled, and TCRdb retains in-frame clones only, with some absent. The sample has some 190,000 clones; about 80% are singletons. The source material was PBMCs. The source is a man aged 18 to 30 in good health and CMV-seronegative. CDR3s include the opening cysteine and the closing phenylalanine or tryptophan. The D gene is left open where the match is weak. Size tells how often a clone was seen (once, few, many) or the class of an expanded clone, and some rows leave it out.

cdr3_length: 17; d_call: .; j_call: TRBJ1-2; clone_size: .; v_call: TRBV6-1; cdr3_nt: TGTGCCAGCAGTGAGACCATTCCAGGACACCAAAACTATGGCTACACCTTC; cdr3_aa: CASSETIPGHQNYGYTF
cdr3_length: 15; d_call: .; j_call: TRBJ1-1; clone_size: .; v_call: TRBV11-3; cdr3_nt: TGTGCCAGCAGCACACTCCGCCAGGCGAACACTGAAGCTTTCTTT; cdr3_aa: CASSTLRQANTEAFF
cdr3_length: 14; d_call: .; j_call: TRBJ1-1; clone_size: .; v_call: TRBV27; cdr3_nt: TGTGCCAGCAGTTTTACTCATATGAACACTGAAGCTTTCTTT; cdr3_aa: CASSFTHMNTEAFF
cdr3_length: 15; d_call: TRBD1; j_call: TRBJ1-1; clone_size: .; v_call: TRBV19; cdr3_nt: TGTGCCAGTAGTGGAAAAACAGGGACAGGCCCTGAAGCTTTCTTT; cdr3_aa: CASSGKTGTGPEAFF
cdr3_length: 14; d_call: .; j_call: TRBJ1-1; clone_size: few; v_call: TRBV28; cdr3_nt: TGTGCCAGCAGTTGGGGGGTCCTGAACACTGAAGCTTTCTTT; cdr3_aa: CASSWGVLNTEAFF
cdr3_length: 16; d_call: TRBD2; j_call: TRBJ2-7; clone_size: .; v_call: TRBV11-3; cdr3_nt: TGTGCCAGCAGCTCCCTAGCGGGAGTCTCATCCTACGAGCAGTACTTC; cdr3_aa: CASSSLAGVSSYEQYF
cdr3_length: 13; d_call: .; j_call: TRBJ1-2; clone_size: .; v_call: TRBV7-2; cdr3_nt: TGTGCCAGCAGCCCGAGCCTCCCTACGGGCTACACCTTC; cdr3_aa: CASSPSLPTGYTF
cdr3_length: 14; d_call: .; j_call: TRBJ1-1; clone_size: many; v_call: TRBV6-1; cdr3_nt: TGTGCCAGCAGTAGGGGGGGAGTTGGGACTGAAGCTTTCTTT; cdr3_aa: CASSRGGVGTEAFF
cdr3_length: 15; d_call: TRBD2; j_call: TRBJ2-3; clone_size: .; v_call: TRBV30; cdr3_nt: TGTGCCTGGAGTAGGGGAGGAGCGGGGGATAATACGCAGTATTTT; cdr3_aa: CAWSRGGAGDNTQYF
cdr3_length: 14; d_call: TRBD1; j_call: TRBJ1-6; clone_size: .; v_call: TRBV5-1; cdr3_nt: TGCGCCAGCAGCGGCCAGGACAGGCATTCACCCCTCCACTTT; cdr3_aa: CASSGQDRHSPLHF
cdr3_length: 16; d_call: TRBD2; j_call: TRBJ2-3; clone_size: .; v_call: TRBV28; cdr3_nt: TGTGCCAGCAGTTTATATAGCGGGGGGCACGCAGATACGCAGTATTTT; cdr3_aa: CASSLYSGGHADTQYF
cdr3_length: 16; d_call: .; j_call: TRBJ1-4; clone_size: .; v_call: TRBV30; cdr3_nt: TGTGCCTGGAGAAAGAATTACGAGGCAACTAATGAAAAACTGTTTTTT; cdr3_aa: CAWRKNYEATNEKLFF
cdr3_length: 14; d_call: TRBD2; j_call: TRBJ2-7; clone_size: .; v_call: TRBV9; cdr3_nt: TGTGCCAGCAGCGTAAGCGGGAGTGGAGACGAGCAGTACTTC; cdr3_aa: CASSVSGSGDEQYF
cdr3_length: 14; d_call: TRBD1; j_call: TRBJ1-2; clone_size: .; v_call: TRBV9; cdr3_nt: TGTGCCAGCAGCGGGACAGGGTCTAACTATGGCTACACCTTC; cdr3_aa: CASSGTGSNYGYTF
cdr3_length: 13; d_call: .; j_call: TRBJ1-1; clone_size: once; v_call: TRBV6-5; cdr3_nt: TGTGCCAGCAACGACCCAGGGAACCCTGAAGCCTTCTTT; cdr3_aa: CASNDPGNPEAFF
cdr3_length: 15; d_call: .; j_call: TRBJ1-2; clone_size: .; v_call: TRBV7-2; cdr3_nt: TGTGCCAGCAGCCTCTCGCGGGGGGCTGAATATGGCTACACCTTC; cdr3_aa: CASSLSRGAEYGYTF
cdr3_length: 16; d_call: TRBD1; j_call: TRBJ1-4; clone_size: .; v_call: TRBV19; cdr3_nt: TGTGCCAGTAGTGCAGGGACAGGGGTAACTAATGAAAAACTGTTTTTT; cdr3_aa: CASSAGTGVTNEKLFF
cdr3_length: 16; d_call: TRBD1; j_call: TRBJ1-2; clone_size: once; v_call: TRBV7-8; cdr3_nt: TGTGCCAGCAGCTTAGCCGGACAGGGGGCCAACTATGGCTACACCTTC; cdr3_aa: CASSLAGQGANYGYTF
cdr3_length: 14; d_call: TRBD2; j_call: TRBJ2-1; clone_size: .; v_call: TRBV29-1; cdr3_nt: TGCAGCGTGAGGGGGACTAGCTCCTACAATGAGCAGTTCTTC; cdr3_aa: CSVRGTSSYNEQFF